This T cell receptor (beta chain) was observed in a study of blood T cell repertoires in COVID-19. CDR1 and CDR2 (germline): SQVTM, ANQGSEA. With V trimmed by 6 bases and J by 3 bases, 6 bases remained unmatched. The CDR3 extends over 14 amino acids. Assignments of participants to cohorts depended upon their own reported clinical history. In Cohort 3, a recovered donor had either two negative PCRs, clearance, or symptom resolution. Measured with immunoSEQ multiplex PCR; TCRdb has only the in-frame clones, and not every one. The data contain fewer than 250,000 clones, 80% to 85% of them singletons. This clonotype was sampled from a woman in her forties who had recovered from COVID-19. This chain connects TRBV29-1 to TRBJ2-3; 10 positions agree with TRBD2. Sequenced: PBMCs or T cells enriched from blood (not recorded which). The CDR3 nucleotides are TGCAGCGTCGCAGAGGGACTAGCGACAGATACGCAGTATTTT. Its protein is CSVAEGLATDTQYF.